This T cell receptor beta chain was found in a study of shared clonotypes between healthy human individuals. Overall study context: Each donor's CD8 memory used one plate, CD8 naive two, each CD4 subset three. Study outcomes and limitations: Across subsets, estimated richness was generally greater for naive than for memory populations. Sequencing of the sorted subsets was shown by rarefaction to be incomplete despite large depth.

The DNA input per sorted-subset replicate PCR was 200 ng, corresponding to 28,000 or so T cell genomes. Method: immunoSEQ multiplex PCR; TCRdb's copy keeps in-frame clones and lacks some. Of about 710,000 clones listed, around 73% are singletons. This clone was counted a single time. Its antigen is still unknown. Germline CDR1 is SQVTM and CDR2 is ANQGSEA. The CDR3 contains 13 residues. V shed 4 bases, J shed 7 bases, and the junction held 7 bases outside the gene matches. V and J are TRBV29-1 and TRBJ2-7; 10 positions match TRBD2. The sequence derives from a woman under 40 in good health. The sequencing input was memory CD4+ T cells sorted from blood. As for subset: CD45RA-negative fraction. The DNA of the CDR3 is TGCAGCGTTGCGACTAGCGGGCGGCGGGAGCAGTACTTC. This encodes CSVATSGRREQYF.